The 9 T cell receptor beta chains reported below all come from one sample, sequenced in a study of blood T cells in healthy people across ages. Primed by a sample-barcoded 5' primer and a J-beta primer mix, a second PCR proceeded for roughly 6 to 12 cycles. TCRdb processed the 5' RACE reads anew with MiXCR; each CDR3 protein has one entry. Of hundreds of thousands of distinct CDR3 sequences listed, 62% are singletons. Material: blood. All receptors come from a man aged 25-45 years in good health.

This clonotype was seen only a few times. This sequence joins TRBV6-1 and TRBJ2-3; D is undetermined. The CDR3 has 14 amino acids. With 2 bases removed from V and 6 bases from J, the gap between germline ends came to 12 bases. Looked up from germline, CDR1 is MNHNS and CDR2 is SASEGT. The CDR3 DNA is TGTGCCAGCAGTGAATTTGCTTTACTGGATACGCAGTATTTT. Translation gives CASSEFALLDTQYF.

The V and J genes are TRBV9 and TRBJ2-3, with 14 positions matching TRBD2. The CDR3 covers 18 residues. CDR1 is SGDLS and CDR2 is YYNGEE in the germline V gene. Trimming took 4 bases from V and 0 from J; bases not matched to a gene: 7. In nucleotides, the CDR3 is TGTGCCAGCAGCCCCGGACTAGCGGGGGGAACTAGCACAGATACGCAGTATTTT. Amino acid sequence: CASSPGLAGGTSTDTQYF.

This clonotype was counted only a few times. The chain links TRBV12-3 or TRBV12-4 to TRBJ2-5; no firm D call. V shed 5 bases and J shed 5 bases, with 12 bases lying between them. The CDR3 totals 13 residues. This chain's CDR3 is CASSVMTSETQYF. In DNA form, the CDR3 reads TGTGCCAGCAGTGTGATGACCTCTGAGACCCAGTACTTC.

The J gene is TRBJ2-7, the V gene TRBV24-1; D possibly corresponds to TRBD1 (6 bases). The V gene lost 9 bases and the J gene lost 3 bases, with 14 bases spanning the gap. This CDR3 is 13 amino acids long. Germline lookup yields CDR1 KGHDR and CDR2 SFDVKD. This CDR3 is CATGQKTGYEQYF. The DNA for the CDR3 is TGTGCCACCGGACAGAAAACCGGCTACGAGCAGTACTTC.

This chain links TRBV28 with TRBJ1-5, with no clear D. CDR1 and CDR2 (germline): MDHEN, SYDVKM. The germline V and J ends were trimmed by 6 bases and 0 bases, with 18 bases remaining between them. The CDR3 runs to 17 residues. The DNA for the CDR3 is TGTGCCAGCAGCCTCCACGGCGGGGATAATAGCAATCAGCCCCAGCATTTT. Protein sequence: CASSLHGGDNSNQPQHF.

This clonotype was seen only once. The rearrangement uses TRBV6-5 and TRBJ2-6, with D possibly TRBD2 on 6 matching bases. Germline CDR1 reads MNHEY; CDR2 reads SVGAGI. The CDR3 is 15 residues long. The V end was cut by 2 bases, the J end by 4 bases, with 9 bases between. The CDR3: CASSYGGGGANVLTF. The DNA for the CDR3 is TGTGCCAGCAGTTACGGTGGGGGGGGGGCCAACGTCCTGACTTTC.

This chain links TRBV9 with TRBJ2-3; D ambiguous. The V gene's germline CDR1 is SGDLS and CDR2 YYNGEE. The CDR3 length is 14 residues. V was cut by 2 bases and J by 2 bases, with 9 bases left in between. The CDR3 DNA sequence: TGTGCCAGCAGCGTCCTAGGAACCACAGATACGCAGTATTTT. Its translation is CASSVLGTTDTQYF.

The chain uses TRBV10-3 and TRBJ1-1, with no clear D. The germline V gene has CDR1 ENHRY and CDR2 SYGVKD. Trimming took off 10 bases at V and 1 base at J, with 16 bases between the two ends. The CDR3 loop spans 14 amino acids. The CDR3 coding sequence is TGTGCCACACGAGCGGAGGTGGCGAACACTGAAGCTTTCTTT. This sequence encodes CATRAEVANTEAFF.

This clonotype has just one count. The V call is TRBV2, the J call TRBJ2-5; D gene unclear. This CDR3 is 15 amino acids long. Trimming cost V 6 bases and J 5 bases, with 19 bases left between them. Germline values: CDR1 SNHLY, CDR2 FYNNEI. The CDR3 here is CASSVGQPGDETQYF. The CDR3 DNA reads as TGTGCCAGCAGCGTCGGGCAGCCGGGCGATGAGACCCAGTACTTC. Full variable domain (remainder filled in from reference TRBV2 and TRBJ2-5): EPEVTQTPSHQVTQMGQEVILRCVPISNHLYFYWYRQILGQKVEFLVSFYNNEISEKSEIFDDQFSVERPDGSNFTLKIRSTKLEDSAMYFCASSVGQPGDETQYFGPGTRLLVL.